The present TCR beta chain was sequenced within a study of metastatic and nonmetastatic thyroid tumors. Notes on the study in general: The reported finding was significantly higher TCR beta diversity in malignant thyroid tumors relative to benign nodules, in blood and tumor.

With regard to this clone: The antigen remains undetermined.

Not a single patient had been given any form of treatment at any point before undergoing thyroid surgery. Through MiXCR, TCRdb re-clonotyped the PCR reads. The sample yields over 4,500 clones, approximately 30% seen once. Germline V gene sequence: CDR1 SGHRS, CDR2 YFSETQ. The CDR3 is made up of 13 amino acids. V was clipped by 1 base and J by 0 bases, with 5 bases between them. The sequenced sample was adjacent normal tissue. This sequence was found in a female donor with papillary thyroid cancer or a benign thyroid nodule (not recorded which). Some clones in this sample may be carry-over from other donors' samples. This chain links TRBV5-1 with TRBJ2-7; D call uncertain. DNA for the CDR3: TGCGCCAGCAGCTTGTGGACCTCCTACGAGCAGTACTTC. Its protein product is CASSLWTSYEQYF. Variable domain in full (rest from reference TRBV5-1 and TRBJ2-7): KAGVTQTPRYLIKTRGQQVTLSCSPISGHRSVSWYQQTPGQGLQFLFEYFSETQRNKGNFPGRFSGRQFSNSRSEMNVSTLELGDSALYLCASSLWTSYEQYFGPGTRLTVT.